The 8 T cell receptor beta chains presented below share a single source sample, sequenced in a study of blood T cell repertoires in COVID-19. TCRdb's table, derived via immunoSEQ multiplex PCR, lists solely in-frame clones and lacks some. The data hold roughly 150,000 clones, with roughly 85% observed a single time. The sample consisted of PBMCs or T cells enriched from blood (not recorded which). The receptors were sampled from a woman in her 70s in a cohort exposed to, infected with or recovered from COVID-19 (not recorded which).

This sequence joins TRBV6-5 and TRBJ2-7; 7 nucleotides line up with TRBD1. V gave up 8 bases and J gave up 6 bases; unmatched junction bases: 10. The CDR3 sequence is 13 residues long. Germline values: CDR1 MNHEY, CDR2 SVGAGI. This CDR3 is CASRQGFDGEQYF. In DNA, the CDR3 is TGTGCCAGCCGACAGGGTTTTGATGGCGAGCAGTACTTC.

The CDR3 sequence: CATRQDLNYGYTF. The CDR3 DNA reads TGTGCCACCAGACAGGATTTAAACTATGGCTACACCTTC. The chain carries TRBV28 and TRBJ1-2; D is possibly TRBD1 (6 bases). The germline gives CDR1 MDHEN, CDR2 SYDVKM. The CDR3 runs to 13 residues. Trimming stripped 10 bases from V and 2 bases from J, with 14 bases between.

The CDR3 DNA follows: TGTGCCAGCAGCTCTCTTACAGGGATAATAGGGGGCTACACCTTC. Residues: CASSSLTGIIGGYTF. The gene calls are TRBV5-8 and TRBJ1-2; weak D call: TRBD1 (6 bases). The CDR3 loop spans 15 amino acids. The V and J ends lost 3 bases and 8 bases respectively, with 20 bases between them. Germline V CDR1 and CDR2: SGHTS, YDEGEE.

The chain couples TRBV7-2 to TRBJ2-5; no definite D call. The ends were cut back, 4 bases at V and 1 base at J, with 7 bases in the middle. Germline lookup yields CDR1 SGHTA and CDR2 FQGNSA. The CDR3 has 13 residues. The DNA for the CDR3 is TGTGCCAGCAGCTCATACACCCAAGAGACCCAGTACTTC. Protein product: CASSSYTQETQYF. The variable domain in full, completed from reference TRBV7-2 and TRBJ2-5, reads GAGVSQSPSNKVTEKGKDVELRCDPISGHTALYWYRQSLGQGLEFLIYFQGNSAPDKSGLPSDRFSAERTGGSVSTLTIQRTQQEDSAVYLCASSSYTQETQYFGPGTRLLVL.

CDR3 in DNA: TGTGCCAGCAGCAACGCGTCATGGCAGCCCCAGCATTTT. This translates into CASSNASWQPQHF. The rearrangement links TRBV7-9 to TRBJ1-5, with D hard to call. The CDR3 sequence is 13 residues long. CDR1 SEHNR and CDR2 FQNEAQ come from the germline V gene (reference sequence). The V gene lost 5 bases and the J gene lost 7 bases, with 12 bases spanning the gap.

This CDR3 reads CASSNGAGGLYGYTF. The CDR3 nucleotides are TGTGCCAGCTCCAATGGGGCAGGGGGCCTCTATGGCTACACCTTC. The chain links TRBV28 to TRBJ1-2; 8 nucleotides line up with TRBD1. After removal of 8 bases from V and 4 bases from J, the junction contained 12 bases not matched to a gene. Per germline, CDR1 MDHEN and CDR2 SYDVKM. This CDR3 is 15 amino acids long.

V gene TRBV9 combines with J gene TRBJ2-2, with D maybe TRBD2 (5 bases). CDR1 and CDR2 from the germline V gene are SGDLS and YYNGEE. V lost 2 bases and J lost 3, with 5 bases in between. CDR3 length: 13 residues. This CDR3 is CASSVEDTGELFF. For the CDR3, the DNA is TGTGCCAGCAGCGTGGAGGACACCGGGGAGCTGTTTTTT.

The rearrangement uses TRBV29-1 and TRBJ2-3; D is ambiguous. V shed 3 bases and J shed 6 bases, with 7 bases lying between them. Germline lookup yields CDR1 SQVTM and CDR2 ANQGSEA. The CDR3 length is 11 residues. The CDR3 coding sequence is TGCAGCGTTGATCGACACGATACGCAGTATTTT. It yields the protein CSVDRHDTQYF.